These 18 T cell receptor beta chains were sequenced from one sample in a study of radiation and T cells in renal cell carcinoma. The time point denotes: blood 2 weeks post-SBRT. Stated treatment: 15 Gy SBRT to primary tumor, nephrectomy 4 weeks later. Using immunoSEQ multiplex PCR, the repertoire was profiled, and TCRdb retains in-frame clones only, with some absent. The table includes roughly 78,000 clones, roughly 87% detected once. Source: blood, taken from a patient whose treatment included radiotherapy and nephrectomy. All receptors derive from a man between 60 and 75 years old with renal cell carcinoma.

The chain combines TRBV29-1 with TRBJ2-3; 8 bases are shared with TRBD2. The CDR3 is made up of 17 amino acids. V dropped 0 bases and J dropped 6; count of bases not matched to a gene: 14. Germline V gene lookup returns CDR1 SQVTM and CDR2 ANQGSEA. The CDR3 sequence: CSVEDQEREPRWDTQYF. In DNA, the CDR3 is TGCAGCGTTGAAGATCAGGAGCGGGAGCCCCGTTGGGATACGCAGTATTTT.

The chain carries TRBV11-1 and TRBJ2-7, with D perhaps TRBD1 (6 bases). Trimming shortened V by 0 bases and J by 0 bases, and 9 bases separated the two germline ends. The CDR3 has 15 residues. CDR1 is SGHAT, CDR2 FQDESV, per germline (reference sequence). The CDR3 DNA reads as TGTGCCAGCAGCTTAGCCGGGACATTCTCCTACGAGCAGTACTTC. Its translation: CASSLAGTFSYEQYF.

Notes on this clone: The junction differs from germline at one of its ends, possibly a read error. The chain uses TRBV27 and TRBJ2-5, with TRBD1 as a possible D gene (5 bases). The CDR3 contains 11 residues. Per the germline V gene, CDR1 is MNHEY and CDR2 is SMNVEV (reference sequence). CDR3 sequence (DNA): TGTGCCCGCAGGGCGGTAAAGACCCAGTACTTC. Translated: CARRAVKTQYF.

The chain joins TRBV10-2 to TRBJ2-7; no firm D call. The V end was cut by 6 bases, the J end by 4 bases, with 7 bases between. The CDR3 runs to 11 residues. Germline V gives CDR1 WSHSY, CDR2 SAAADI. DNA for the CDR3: TGCGCCAGCAGGGTAGGGTACGAGCAGTACTTC. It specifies CASRVGYEQYF.

The CDR3 DNA follows: TGTGCCAGCAGCTTATACGGACTAGCGGGAGGGCCCACCGGGGAGCTGTTTTTT. This codes for CASSLYGLAGGPTGELFF. The genes are TRBV11-3 and TRBJ2-2, with TRBD2 identical over 15 bases. In germline, CDR1 is SGHNT, CDR2 YENEEA. V shed 2 bases and J 4 bases; nucleotides not matched to a gene: 5. The CDR3 is 18 residues long.

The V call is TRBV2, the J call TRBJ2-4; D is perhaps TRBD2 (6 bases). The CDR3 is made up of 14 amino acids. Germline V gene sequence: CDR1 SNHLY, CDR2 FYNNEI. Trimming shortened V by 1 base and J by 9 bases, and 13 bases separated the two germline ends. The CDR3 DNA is TGTGCCAGCAGTGAAGACCGGATGGGGGGCATTCAGTACTTC. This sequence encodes CASSEDRMGGIQYF.

Here the CDR3 DNA reads TGTGCCAGCTCGGTAGCGGGAGGCCCCACCTACGAGCAGTACTTC. This codes for CASSVAGGPTYEQYF. The chain uses TRBV27 and TRBJ2-7; 10 bases line up with TRBD2. This CDR3 has 15 residues. V dropped 8 bases and J dropped 2; count of bases not matched to a gene: 9. Germline V CDR1 and CDR2: MNHEY, SMNVEV (reference sequence).

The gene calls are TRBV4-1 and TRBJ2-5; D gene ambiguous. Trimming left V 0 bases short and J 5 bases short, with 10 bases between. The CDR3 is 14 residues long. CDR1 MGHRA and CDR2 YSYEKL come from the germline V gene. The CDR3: CASSQDPLDETQYF. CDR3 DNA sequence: TGCGCCAGCAGCCAAGATCCCCTAGACGAGACCCAGTACTTC.

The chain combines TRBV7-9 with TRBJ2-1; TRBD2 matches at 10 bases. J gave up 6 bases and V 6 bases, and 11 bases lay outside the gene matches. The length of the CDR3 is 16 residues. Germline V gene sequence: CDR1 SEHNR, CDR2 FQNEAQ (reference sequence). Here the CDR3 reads CASRRSSLAGGNEQFF. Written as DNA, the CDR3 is TGTGCCAGCAGACGTTCGTCGTTAGCGGGAGGCAATGAGCAGTTCTTC.

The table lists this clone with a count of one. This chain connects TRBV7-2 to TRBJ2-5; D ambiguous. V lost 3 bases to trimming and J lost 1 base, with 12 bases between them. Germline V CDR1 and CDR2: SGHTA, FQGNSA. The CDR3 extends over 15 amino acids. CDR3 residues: CASSLAYSPQETQYF. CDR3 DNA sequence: TGTGCCAGCAGCTTGGCCTATAGTCCCCAAGAGACCCAGTACTTC.

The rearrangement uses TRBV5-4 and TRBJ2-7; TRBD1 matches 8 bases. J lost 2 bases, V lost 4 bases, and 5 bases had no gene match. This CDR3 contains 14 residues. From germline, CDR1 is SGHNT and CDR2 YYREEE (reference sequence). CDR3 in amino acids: CASSPRDRPYEQYF. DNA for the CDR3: TGTGCCAGCAGCCCTAGGGACAGGCCCTACGAGCAGTACTTC.

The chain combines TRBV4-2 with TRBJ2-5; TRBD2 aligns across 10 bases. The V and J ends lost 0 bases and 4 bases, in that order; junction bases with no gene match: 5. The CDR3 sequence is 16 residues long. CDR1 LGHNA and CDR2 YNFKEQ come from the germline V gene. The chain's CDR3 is CASSQESGREGETQYF. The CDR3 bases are TGTGCCAGCAGCCAAGAGAGCGGGAGGGAAGGAGAGACCCAGTACTTC.

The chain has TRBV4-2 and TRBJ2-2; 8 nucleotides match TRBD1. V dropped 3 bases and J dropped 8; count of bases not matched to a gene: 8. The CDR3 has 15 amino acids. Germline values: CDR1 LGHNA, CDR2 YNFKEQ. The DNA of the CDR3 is TGTGCCAGCAGCCAGGGACAGGAGATAGCGGGGGAGCTGTTTTTT. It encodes CASSQGQEIAGELFF.

CDR3 sequence: CASSLLVSYEQYF. The CDR3 DNA sequence: TGTGCCAGCAGTTTGTTGGTCTCCTACGAGCAGTACTTC. The chain carries TRBV28 and TRBJ2-7, with unresolved D. There are 13 residues in the CDR3. Germline assignment: CDR1 MDHEN and CDR2 SYDVKM. Trimming left V 3 bases short and J 0 bases short, with 6 bases between.

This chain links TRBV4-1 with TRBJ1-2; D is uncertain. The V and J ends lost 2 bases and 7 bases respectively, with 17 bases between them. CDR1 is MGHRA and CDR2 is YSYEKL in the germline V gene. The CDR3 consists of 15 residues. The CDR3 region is CASSQLGLPAGGYTF. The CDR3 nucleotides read TGCGCCAGCAGCCAACTCGGACTGCCTGCGGGTGGCTACACCTTC.

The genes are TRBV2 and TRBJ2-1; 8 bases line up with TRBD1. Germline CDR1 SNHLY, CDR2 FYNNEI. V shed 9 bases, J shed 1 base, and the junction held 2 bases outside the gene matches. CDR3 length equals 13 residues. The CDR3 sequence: CARTGGSYNEQFF. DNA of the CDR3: TGTGCCAGAACAGGGGGATCCTACAATGAGCAGTTCTTC.

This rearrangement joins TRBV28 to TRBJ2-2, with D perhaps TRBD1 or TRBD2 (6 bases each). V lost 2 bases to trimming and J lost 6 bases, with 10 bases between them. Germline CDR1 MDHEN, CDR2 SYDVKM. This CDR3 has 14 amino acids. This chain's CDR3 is CASSLGGLAGELFF. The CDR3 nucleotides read TGTGCCAGCAGTTTAGGGGGGCTCGCCGGGGAGCTGTTTTTT.

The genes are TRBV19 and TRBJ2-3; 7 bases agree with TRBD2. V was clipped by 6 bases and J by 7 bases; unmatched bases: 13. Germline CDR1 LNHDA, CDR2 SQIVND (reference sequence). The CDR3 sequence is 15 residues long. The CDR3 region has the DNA TGTGCCAGTAGCCCGACAGCGGGACCACGCTATACGCAGTATTTT. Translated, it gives CASSPTAGPRYTQYF.